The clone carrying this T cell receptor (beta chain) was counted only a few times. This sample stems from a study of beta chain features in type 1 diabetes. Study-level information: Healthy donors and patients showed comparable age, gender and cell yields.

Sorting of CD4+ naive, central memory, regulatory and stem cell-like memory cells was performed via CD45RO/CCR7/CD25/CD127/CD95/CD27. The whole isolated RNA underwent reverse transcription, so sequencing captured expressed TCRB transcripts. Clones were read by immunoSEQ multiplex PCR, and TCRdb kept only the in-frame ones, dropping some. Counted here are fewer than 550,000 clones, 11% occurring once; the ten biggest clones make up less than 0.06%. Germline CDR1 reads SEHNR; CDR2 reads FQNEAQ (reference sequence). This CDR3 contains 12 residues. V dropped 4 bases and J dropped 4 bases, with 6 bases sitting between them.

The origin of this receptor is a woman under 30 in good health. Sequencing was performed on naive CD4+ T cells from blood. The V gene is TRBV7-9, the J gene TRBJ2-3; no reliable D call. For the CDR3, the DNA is TGTGCCAGCAGCTCAATTTCAGATACGCAGTATTTT. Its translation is CASSSISDTQYF.